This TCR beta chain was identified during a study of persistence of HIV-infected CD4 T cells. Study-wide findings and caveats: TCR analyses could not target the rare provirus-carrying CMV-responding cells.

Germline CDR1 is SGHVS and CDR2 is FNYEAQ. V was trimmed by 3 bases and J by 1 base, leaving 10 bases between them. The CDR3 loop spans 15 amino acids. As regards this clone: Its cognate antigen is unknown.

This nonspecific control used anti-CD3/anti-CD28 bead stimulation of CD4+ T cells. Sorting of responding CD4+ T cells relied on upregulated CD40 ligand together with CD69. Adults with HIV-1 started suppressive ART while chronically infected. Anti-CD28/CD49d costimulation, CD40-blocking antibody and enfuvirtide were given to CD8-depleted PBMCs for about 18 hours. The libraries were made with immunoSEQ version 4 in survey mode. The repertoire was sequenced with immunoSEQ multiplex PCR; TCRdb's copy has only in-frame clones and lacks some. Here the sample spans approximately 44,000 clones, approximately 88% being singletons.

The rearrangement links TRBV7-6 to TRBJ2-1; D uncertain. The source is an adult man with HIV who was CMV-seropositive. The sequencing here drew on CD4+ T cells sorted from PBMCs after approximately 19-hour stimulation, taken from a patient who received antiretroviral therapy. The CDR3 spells CASSLSGGSYNEQFF. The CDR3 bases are TGTGCCAGCAGCTTGTCGGGCGGTTCCTACAATGAGCAGTTCTTC.